This TCR beta chain is from a study of regulatory T cells in long-lasting Graves disease. There are 15 residues in the CDR3. Germline lookup yields CDR1 SQVTM and CDR2 ANQGSEA. V lost 2 bases, J lost 3 bases, and 16 bases lay in between. The sample's time point: newly diagnosed GD, antithyroid drugs for less than 3 months. RNA from PBMCs was the source of the TCR library. A blood draw put roughly 10 milliliters of peripheral blood into EDTA tubes. TCR beta libraries were built with iRepertoire HTBI primers and Arm-PCR of CDR3 regions. TCRdb reprocessed the multiplex PCR reads via MiXCR and lists one record per CDR3 protein. The table includes 350,000 to 450,000 distinct CDR3 sequences, over 9.5% detected once. This clonotype has ten or more counts. Its antigen is unknown. The study's findings and limits: Reduced TCR diversity was observed in persistent Graves' patients versus newly diagnosed patients.

The sample was also linked to a second study, of T cells in Graves' hyperthyroidism and ophthalmopathy.

Sequenced material: peripheral blood mononuclear cells (PBMCs), taken at new diagnosis, from a patient treated with antithyroid drugs. This sequence originates from a woman aged 18 to 35 with Graves disease. The J gene is TRBJ1-2, the V gene TRBV29-1, with D unclear. The CDR3 DNA reads as TGCAGCGTTGAAAATTTCACCCAGCCTGACTATGGCTACACCTTC. Translation gives CSVENFTQPDYGYTF.